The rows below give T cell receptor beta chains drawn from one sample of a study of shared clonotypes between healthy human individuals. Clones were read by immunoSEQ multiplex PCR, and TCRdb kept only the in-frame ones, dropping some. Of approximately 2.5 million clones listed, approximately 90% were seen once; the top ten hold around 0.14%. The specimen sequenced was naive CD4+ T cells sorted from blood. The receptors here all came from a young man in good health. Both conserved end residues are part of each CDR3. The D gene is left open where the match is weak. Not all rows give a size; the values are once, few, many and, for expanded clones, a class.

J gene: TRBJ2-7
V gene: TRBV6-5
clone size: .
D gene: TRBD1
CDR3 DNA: TGTGCCAGCAGGACGAACAGGGGCGAGCAGTACTTC
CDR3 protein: CASRTNRGEQYF

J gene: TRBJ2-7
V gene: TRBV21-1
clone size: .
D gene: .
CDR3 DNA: TGTGCCAGCAGTTCTGACACCCACGAGCAGTACTTC
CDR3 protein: CASSSDTHEQYF

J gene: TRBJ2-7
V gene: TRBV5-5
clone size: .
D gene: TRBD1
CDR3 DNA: TGTGCCAGCAGCTCGACGGGACAGCCACTATCGGCCGACTACGAGCAGTACTTC
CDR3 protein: CASSSTGQPLSADYEQYF

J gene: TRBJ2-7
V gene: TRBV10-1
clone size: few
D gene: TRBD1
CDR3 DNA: TGCGCCAGCGGGGGTCGACAGGGGATAGCCGAGCAGTACTTC
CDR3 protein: CASGGRQGIAEQYF

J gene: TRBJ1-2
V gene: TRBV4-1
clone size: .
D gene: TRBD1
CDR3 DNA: TGCGCCAGCAGCCGAACAGGGGGCCCCCTTGATGGCTACACCTTC
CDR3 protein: CASSRTGGPLDGYTF

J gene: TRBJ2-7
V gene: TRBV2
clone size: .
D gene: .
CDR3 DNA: TGTGCCAGCAGTAAGGAGACGGAACAGTACTTC
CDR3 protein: CASSKETEQYF

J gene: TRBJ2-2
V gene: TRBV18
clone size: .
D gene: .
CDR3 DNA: TGTGCCAGCTCACCACCGCTAGGCGTGAACACCGGGGAGCTGTTTTTT
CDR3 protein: CASSPPLGVNTGELFF

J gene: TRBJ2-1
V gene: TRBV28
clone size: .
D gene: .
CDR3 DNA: TGTGCCAGCACCCCTGTAAAGTCGGTCCCTAGGAATGAGCAGTTCTTC
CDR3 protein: CASTPVKSVPRNEQFF

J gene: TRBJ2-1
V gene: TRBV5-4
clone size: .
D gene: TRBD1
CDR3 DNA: TGTGCCAGCAGCCCCTCGACAGGGTCCTACAATGAGCAGTTCTTC
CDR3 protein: CASSPSTGSYNEQFF

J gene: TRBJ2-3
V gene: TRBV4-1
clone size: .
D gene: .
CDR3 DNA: TGCGCCAGCAGCCGAGGGACGGGAGATACGCAGTATTTT
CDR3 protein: CASSRGTGDTQYF

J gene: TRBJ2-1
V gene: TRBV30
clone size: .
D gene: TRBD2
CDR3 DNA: TGTGCCTGGAAGCGGGGGGGCGATTACAATGAGCAGTTCTTC
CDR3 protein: CAWKRGGDYNEQFF

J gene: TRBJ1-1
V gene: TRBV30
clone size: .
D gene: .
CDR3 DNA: TGTGCCTGGACCGGGGGTAACACTGAAGCTTTCTTT
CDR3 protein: CAWTGGNTEAFF

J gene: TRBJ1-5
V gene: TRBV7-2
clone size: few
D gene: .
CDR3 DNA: TGTGCCAGCAGCTTAAAGTCTTGGGATAGCAATCAGCCCCAGCATTTT
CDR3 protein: CASSLKSWDSNQPQHF

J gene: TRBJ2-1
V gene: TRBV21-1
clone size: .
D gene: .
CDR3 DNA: TGTGCCAGCAGGGATTCCGGGACAGGGTTAATAGGTGAGCAGTTCTTC
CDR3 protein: CASRDSGTGLIGEQFF

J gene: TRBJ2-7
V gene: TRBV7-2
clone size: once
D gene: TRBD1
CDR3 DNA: TGTGCCAGCAGCTTAGCGGGGACAGGGAGCTACGAGCAGTACTTC
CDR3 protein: CASSLAGTGSYEQYF

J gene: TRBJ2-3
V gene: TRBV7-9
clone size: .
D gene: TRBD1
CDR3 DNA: TGTGCCAGCAGCTCGACAGGGTTACTCCCGTATTTT
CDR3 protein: CASSSTGLLPYF

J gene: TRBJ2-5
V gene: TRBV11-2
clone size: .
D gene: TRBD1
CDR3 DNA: TGTGCCAGCACAAGGACAGGGCGTAACCAAGAGACCCAGTACTTC
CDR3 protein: CASTRTGRNQETQYF

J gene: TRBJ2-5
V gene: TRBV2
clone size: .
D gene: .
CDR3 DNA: TGTGCCAGCAGTTCCCGCCCGGGGGAGACCCAGTACTTC
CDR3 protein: CASSSRPGETQYF

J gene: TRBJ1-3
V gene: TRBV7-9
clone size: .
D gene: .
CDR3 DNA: TGTGCCAGCCGCCTAGGGACTGGAAACACCATATATTTT
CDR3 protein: CASRLGTGNTIYF

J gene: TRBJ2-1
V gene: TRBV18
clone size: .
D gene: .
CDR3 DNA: TGTGCCAGCTCATCTAGGGACGCAAACGGGGGTGAGCAGTTCTTC
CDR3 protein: CASSSRDANGGEQFF

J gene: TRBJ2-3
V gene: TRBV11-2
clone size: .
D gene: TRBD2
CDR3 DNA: TGTGCCAGCAGCTTTAGCGGGGGAGGCACAGATACGCAGTATTTT
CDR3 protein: CASSFSGGGTDTQYF

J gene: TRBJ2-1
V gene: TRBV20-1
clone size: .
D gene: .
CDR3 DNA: TGCAGTGCACCGCCTTTTAGTGAGCAGTTCTTC
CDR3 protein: CSAPPFSEQFF

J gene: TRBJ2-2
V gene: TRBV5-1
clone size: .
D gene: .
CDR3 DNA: TGCGCCAGCAGCGGGGGACATCTAAGGAACACCGGGGAGCTGTTTTTT
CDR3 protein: CASSGGHLRNTGELFF

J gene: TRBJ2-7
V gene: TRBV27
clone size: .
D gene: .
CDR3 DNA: TGTGCCAGCACCTCTCGCCCGGGGTTCTCCTACGAGCAGTACTTC
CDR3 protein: CASTSRPGFSYEQYF

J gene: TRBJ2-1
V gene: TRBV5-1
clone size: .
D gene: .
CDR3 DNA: TGCGCCAGTTCCCCACCGAGGGGAATGGTCAATGAGCAGTTCTTC
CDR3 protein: CASSPPRGMVNEQFF

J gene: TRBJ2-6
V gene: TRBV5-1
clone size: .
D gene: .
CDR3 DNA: TGCGCCAGCAGCAGCCTGGGACAAACCTCGAACTCTGGGGCCAACGTCCTGACTTTC
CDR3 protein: CASSSLGQTSNSGANVLTF

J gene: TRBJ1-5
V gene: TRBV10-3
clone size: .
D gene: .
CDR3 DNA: TGTGCCATCAGTGATACAGGGAGTAGCAATCAGCCCCAGCATTTT
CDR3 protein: CAISDTGSSNQPQHF

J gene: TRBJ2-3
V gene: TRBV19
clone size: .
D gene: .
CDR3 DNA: TGTGCCAGTAGTATTTTGCGGAACACAGATACGCAGTATTTT
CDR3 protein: CASSILRNTDTQYF

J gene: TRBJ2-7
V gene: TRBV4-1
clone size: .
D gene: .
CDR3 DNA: TGCGCCAGCAGCCATTGGGCGGGACTTAACGAGCAGTACTTC
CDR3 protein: CASSHWAGLNEQYF

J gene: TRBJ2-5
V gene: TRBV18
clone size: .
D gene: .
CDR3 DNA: TGTGCCAGCTCACCACCAAGGAACAGAGAAGAGACCCAGTACTTC
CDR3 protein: CASSPPRNREETQYF

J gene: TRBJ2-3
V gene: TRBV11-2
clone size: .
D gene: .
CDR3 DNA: TGTGCCAGCAGCTTCCTGACAGATACGCAGTATTTT
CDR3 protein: CASSFLTDTQYF

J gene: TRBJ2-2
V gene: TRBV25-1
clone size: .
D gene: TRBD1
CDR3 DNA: TGTGCCAGCAGTGATCCGGGACAGGGTGACACCGGGGAGCTGTTTTTT
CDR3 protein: CASSDPGQGDTGELFF

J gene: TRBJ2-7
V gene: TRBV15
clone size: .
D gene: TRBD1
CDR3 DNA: TGTGCCACCAGCAGAGAACAGGGGACCTACGAGCAGTACTTC
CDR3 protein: CATSREQGTYEQYF

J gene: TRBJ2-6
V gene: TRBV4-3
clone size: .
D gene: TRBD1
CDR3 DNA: TGCGCCAGCAGCCAAGCCGCCCCGGGACAGCTGGGGGCCAACGTCCTGACTTTC
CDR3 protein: CASSQAAPGQLGANVLTF

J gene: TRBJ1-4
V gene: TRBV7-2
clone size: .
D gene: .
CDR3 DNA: TGTGCCAGCAGCTTAGCCTGGGGGGGGGAACTGTTTTTT
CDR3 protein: CASSLAWGGELFF

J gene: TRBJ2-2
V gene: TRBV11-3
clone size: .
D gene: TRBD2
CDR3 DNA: TGTGCCAGCAGCCTGGGGACTAGCGGGCAATACGGGGAGCTGTTTTTT
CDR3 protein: CASSLGTSGQYGELFF

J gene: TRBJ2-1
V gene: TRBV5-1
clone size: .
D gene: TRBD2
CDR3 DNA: TGCGCCAGCAGCTTAGGCGGGAGGGGGAATGAGCAGTTCTTC
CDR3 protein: CASSLGGRGNEQFF

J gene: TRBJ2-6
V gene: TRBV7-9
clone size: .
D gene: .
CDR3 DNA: TGTGCCAGCAGCTCGGACCGAGTTGGGGGGGCCAACGTCCTGACTTTC
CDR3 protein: CASSSDRVGGANVLTF

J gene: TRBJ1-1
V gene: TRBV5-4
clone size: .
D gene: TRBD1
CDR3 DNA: TGTGCCAGCGGGCAGGGGGGCGAAAGAGGCACTGAAGCTTTCTTT
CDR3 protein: CASGQGGERGTEAFF

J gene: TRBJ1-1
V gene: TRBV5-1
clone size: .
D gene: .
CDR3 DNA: TGCGCCAGCAGCTTGAGGGCTCTCCGTCGTGACGGCACTGAAGCTTTCTTT
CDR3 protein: CASSLRALRRDGTEAFF

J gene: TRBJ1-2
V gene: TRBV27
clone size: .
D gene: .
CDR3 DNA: TGTGCCAGCAGTTTATCCGGATCAGGGAAGGGCTACACCTTC
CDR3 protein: CASSLSGSGKGYTF

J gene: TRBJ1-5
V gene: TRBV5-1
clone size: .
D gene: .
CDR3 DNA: TGCGCCAGCAGCTTGGCCGGCAGGGGTTCGCCCCAGCATTTT
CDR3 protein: CASSLAGRGSPQHF

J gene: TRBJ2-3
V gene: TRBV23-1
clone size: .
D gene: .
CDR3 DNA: TGCGCCAGCAGTCAGCGCGACTACCCCTCCTCCGAGGCTACGCAGTATTTT
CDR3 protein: CASSQRDYPSSEATQYF

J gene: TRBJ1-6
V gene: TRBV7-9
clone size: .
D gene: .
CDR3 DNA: TGTGCCAGCAGCGCGTCGGGCGCGAGGTCCTATAATTCACCCCTCCACTTT
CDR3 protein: CASSASGARSYNSPLHF

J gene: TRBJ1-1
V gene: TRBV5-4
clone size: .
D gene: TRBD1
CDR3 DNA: TGTGCCAGCAGCCCGGACAGGGGTACCCCGAACACTGAAGCTTTCTTT
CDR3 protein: CASSPDRGTPNTEAFF

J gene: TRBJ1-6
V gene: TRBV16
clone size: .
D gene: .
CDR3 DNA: TGTGCCAGCAGCCAATCTGGGGGCTTACTCCACTTT
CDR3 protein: CASSQSGGLLHF

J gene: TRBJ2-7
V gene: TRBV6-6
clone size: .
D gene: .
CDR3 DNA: TGTGCCAGCAGATCTGACAGGATAGGCTCCTACGAGCAGTACTTC
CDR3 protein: CASRSDRIGSYEQYF

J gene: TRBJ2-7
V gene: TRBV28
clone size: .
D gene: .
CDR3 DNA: TGTGCCAGCAGTTTAGATTCCTACGAGCAGTACTTC
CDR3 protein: CASSLDSYEQYF

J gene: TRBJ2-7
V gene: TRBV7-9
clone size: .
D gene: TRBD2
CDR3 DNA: TGTGCCAGCAGCCCCCGGGGGGGAATGGGCGAGCAGTACTTC
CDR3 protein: CASSPRGGMGEQYF

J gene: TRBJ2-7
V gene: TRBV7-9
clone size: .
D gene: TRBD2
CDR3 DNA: TGTGCCAGCAGCTCCCGGACTAGCGGGAAGTACGAGCAGTACTTC
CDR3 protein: CASSSRTSGKYEQYF

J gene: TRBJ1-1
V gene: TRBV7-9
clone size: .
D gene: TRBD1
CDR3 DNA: TGTGCCAGCAGCCGTTGGGACAGGGGTTCCCTTGGATCGGCTGAAGCTTTCTTT
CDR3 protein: CASSRWDRGSLGSAEAFF

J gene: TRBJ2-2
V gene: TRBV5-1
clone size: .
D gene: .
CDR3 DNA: TGCGCCAGCAGGACAATAGGGGAGAACACCGGGGAGCTGTTTTTT
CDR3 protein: CASRTIGENTGELFF

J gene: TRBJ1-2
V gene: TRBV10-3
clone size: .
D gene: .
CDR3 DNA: TGTGCCATCAGTCCCCAGGGCTATGGCTACACCTTC
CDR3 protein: CAISPQGYGYTF

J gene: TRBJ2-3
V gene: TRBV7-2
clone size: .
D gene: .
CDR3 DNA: TGTGCCAGCAGCTTAGGCGACGTGGACGGGGATACGCAGTATTTT
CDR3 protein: CASSLGDVDGDTQYF

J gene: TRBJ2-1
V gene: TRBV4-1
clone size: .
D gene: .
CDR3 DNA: TGCGCCAGCAGCCAAGAAGGTAGCGGTTTTTCCTACAATGAGCAGTTCTTC
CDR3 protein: CASSQEGSGFSYNEQFF

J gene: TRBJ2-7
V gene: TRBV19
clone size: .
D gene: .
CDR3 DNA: TGTGCCAGTAGTATCCCCGGACAGCTCTACGAGCAGTACTTC
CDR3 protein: CASSIPGQLYEQYF

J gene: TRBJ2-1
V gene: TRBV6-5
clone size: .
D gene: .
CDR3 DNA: TGTGCCAGTTGTCCCCTCCCGGGGGCGGTCAATGAGCAGTTCTTC
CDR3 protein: CASCPLPGAVNEQFF